A selection of T cell receptor beta chains follows, all from one sample in a study of cytomegalovirus exposure and HLA in healthy donors. Here immunoSEQ multiplex PCR was the method, and the copy in TCRdb shows in-frame clones only, minus some. Of 180,000 or so clones listed, around nine tenths are singletons. Sequenced sample: PBMCs. The receptors shown here come from a man aged 30 to 45 in good health and CMV-seropositive. CDR3s include the opening cysteine and the closing phenylalanine or tryptophan. The order of the fields is clone size, V gene, J gene, CDR3 protein. Rows may omit the clone size; those that give it use once, few, many or a size class.

clone size: NA; V gene: TRBV27; J gene: TRBJ2-3; CDR3 protein: CASSADLAEVDTQYF
clone size: once; V gene: TRBV5-1; J gene: TRBJ1-2; CDR3 protein: CASSPREAGGYTF
clone size: NA; V gene: TRBV9; J gene: TRBJ2-7; CDR3 protein: CASSVGGTGSYEQYF
clone size: NA; V gene: TRBV19; J gene: TRBJ1-5; CDR3 protein: CASSIAGKMDSNQPQHF
clone size: NA; V gene: TRBV5-6; J gene: TRBJ2-5; CDR3 protein: CASSLALRWTGPQETQYF
clone size: NA; V gene: TRBV7-6; J gene: TRBJ2-5; CDR3 protein: CASSQDQEIETQYF
clone size: few; V gene: TRBV11-2; J gene: TRBJ1-2; CDR3 protein: CASSPLTRGYTF
clone size: NA; V gene: TRBV5-1; J gene: TRBJ2-3; CDR3 protein: CASSQSRERGTDTQYF
clone size: once; V gene: TRBV6-1; J gene: TRBJ2-1; CDR3 protein: CASSDWREGRNEQFF
clone size: NA; V gene: TRBV6-5; J gene: TRBJ1-1; CDR3 protein: CASSYDRGSEAFF
clone size: once; V gene: TRBV15; J gene: TRBJ1-5; CDR3 protein: CATSRDRGNQPQHF
clone size: NA; V gene: TRBV13; J gene: TRBJ2-1; CDR3 protein: CASSLNQLNEQFF
clone size: NA; V gene: TRBV6-6; J gene: TRBJ2-7; CDR3 protein: CASSYEGYEQYF
clone size: NA; V gene: TRBV29-1; J gene: TRBJ2-2; CDR3 protein: CSVARGGTGELFF
clone size: NA; V gene: TRBV5-1; J gene: TRBJ2-7; CDR3 protein: CASSYTSQVATGEQYF
clone size: NA; V gene: TRBV12-1; J gene: TRBJ1-5; CDR3 protein: CASSFGDRGGCNQPQHF
clone size: NA; V gene: TRBV20-1; J gene: TRBJ2-5; CDR3 protein: CSASGGETQYF
clone size: NA; V gene: TRBV11-2; J gene: TRBJ2-7; CDR3 protein: CASSSEGGQGFHEQYF
clone size: NA; V gene: TRBV27; J gene: TRBJ1-1; CDR3 protein: CASSLWDGGEAFF
clone size: NA; V gene: TRBV9; J gene: TRBJ2-7; CDR3 protein: CASSVGQGRYEQYF
clone size: NA; V gene: TRBV11-2; J gene: TRBJ2-7; CDR3 protein: CASSWPTYEQYF
clone size: NA; V gene: TRBV7-3; J gene: TRBJ2-2; CDR3 protein: CASSSTGTTNTGELFF
clone size: NA; V gene: TRBV6-5; J gene: TRBJ2-3; CDR3 protein: CASSWASGRRADTQYF
clone size: NA; V gene: TRBV28; J gene: TRBJ2-1; CDR3 protein: CASSSSLGVHNEQFF
clone size: few; V gene: TRBV7-8; J gene: TRBJ1-6; CDR3 protein: CASSPGRNSPLHF
clone size: NA; V gene: TRBV7-3; J gene: TRBJ1-1; CDR3 protein: CASAGGPNTEAFF
clone size: NA; V gene: TRBV18; J gene: TRBJ2-7; CDR3 protein: CASSFRVDYEQYF